A selection of T cell receptor beta chains follows, all from one sample in a study of metastatic and nonmetastatic thyroid tumors. TCRdb recomputed clones from the PCR reads via MiXCR. Of 64,000 or so clones listed, 15% to 20% were seen once; the top ten hold about 8.4%. The sample was blood. These receptors originate from a male donor with papillary thyroid cancer or a benign thyroid nodule (not recorded which). Some clones in this sample may be carry-over from other donors' samples. CDR3s include the opening cysteine and the closing phenylalanine or tryptophan. Each record gives: V gene, J gene, CDR3 protein.

v_call: TRBV4-2
j_call: TRBJ1-5
cdr3_aa: CASSQVTGYAQPQHF

v_call: TRBV6-4
j_call: TRBJ2-1
cdr3_aa: CASSDSAKSSYNEQFF

v_call: TRBV20-1
j_call: TRBJ2-1
cdr3_aa: CSGPEGLAGGNEQFF

v_call: TRBV6-2/TRBV6-3
j_call: TRBJ2-3
cdr3_aa: CASSYSSGSTDTQYF

v_call: TRBV5-1
j_call: TRBJ1-6
cdr3_aa: CASSSVGEANSPIHF

v_call: TRBV18
j_call: TRBJ1-2
cdr3_aa: CASSATGDGPNYGYTF

v_call: TRBV4-1
j_call: TRBJ1-2
cdr3_aa: CASSQRTGAVSNYGYTF

v_call: TRBV5-1
j_call: TRBJ1-5
cdr3_aa: CASSPAGYNQPQHF

v_call: TRBV12-3/TRBV12-4
j_call: TRBJ1-3
cdr3_aa: CASRPSSSGNTIYF

v_call: TRBV11-1
j_call: TRBJ2-2
cdr3_aa: CASSRRGGDPAGELFF

v_call: TRBV29-1
j_call: TRBJ2-5
cdr3_aa: CSVEGMYSGRTRETQYF

v_call: TRBV20-1
j_call: TRBJ2-1
cdr3_aa: CSARDYYREQFF

v_call: TRBV20-1
j_call: TRBJ2-3
cdr3_aa: CSAKDNRADTQYF

v_call: TRBV19
j_call: TRBJ2-3
cdr3_aa: CASSFTSGSVDTQYF

v_call: TRBV11-2
j_call: TRBJ2-7
cdr3_aa: CASSLHSGGSYEQYF

v_call: TRBV7-9
j_call: TRBJ2-5
cdr3_aa: CASSLTGLVGRETQYF

v_call: TRBV11-2
j_call: TRBJ1-2
cdr3_aa: CARSWGQGVGGYGYTF

v_call: TRBV5-1
j_call: TRBJ2-7
cdr3_aa: CASSLVAGEQYF

v_call: TRBV10-1
j_call: TRBJ2-7
cdr3_aa: CASSGSTGIGEQYF

v_call: TRBV19
j_call: TRBJ2-7
cdr3_aa: CASSPDREVNYEQYF

v_call: TRBV27
j_call: TRBJ2-5
cdr3_aa: CASSLSSGGARETQYF

v_call: TRBV7-2
j_call: TRBJ2-2
cdr3_aa: CASSLWTGELFF

v_call: TRBV12-3/TRBV12-4
j_call: TRBJ2-5
cdr3_aa: CASSSRGRRTGGPPQETQYF

v_call: TRBV20-1
j_call: TRBJ2-1
cdr3_aa: CSANPVAGGSYNEQFF

v_call: TRBV28
j_call: TRBJ1-1
cdr3_aa: CASSINWDTEAFF

v_call: TRBV5-6
j_call: TRBJ1-1
cdr3_aa: CASSLIGAKKDTEAFF

v_call: TRBV29-1
j_call: TRBJ2-7
cdr3_aa: CSAKGTLEGLGTTYEQYF

v_call: TRBV9
j_call: TRBJ2-1
cdr3_aa: CASSVGGLAINEQFF

v_call: TRBV6-1
j_call: TRBJ2-3
cdr3_aa: CASSVTSGGPDTQYF

v_call: TRBV9
j_call: TRBJ1-1
cdr3_aa: CASSGGMDTEAFF

v_call: TRBV6-2/TRBV6-3
j_call: TRBJ2-3
cdr3_aa: CASSDTRLRAGTDTQYF

v_call: TRBV15
j_call: TRBJ2-7
cdr3_aa: CATSRDPGTVSEQYF

v_call: TRBV5-1
j_call: TRBJ2-3
cdr3_aa: CASSPVAGHTGTQYF

v_call: TRBV7-9
j_call: TRBJ2-1
cdr3_aa: CASSPAGGPEQFF

v_call: TRBV6-1
j_call: TRBJ2-1
cdr3_aa: CASSVPVSGSWNNEQFF

v_call: TRBV30
j_call: TRBJ2-6
cdr3_aa: CAWSRQGRAGANVLTF

v_call: TRBV6-1
j_call: TRBJ2-7
cdr3_aa: CASSEVGQGIYEQYF

v_call: TRBV6-1
j_call: TRBJ1-2
cdr3_aa: CASIDGSTAIYGYTF

v_call: TRBV30
j_call: TRBJ1-1
cdr3_aa: CAWNQGVGDTEAFF

v_call: TRBV5-6
j_call: TRBJ1-5
cdr3_aa: CASSLGTGAQPQHF

v_call: TRBV30
j_call: TRBJ2-1
cdr3_aa: CAWTNLNEQFF

v_call: TRBV20-1
j_call: TRBJ1-1
cdr3_aa: CSPPDRGQITEAFF

v_call: TRBV20-1
j_call: TRBJ2-5
cdr3_aa: CSAPTQETQYF

v_call: TRBV28
j_call: TRBJ1-5
cdr3_aa: CASTFGGGGQPQHF

v_call: TRBV6-2/TRBV6-3
j_call: TRBJ1-2
cdr3_aa: CASSILPGSWRDHNYGYTF

v_call: TRBV6-2/TRBV6-3
j_call: TRBJ1-4
cdr3_aa: CASSYSGDSEKLFF

v_call: TRBV9
j_call: TRBJ2-7
cdr3_aa: CASSVEDGRYYEQYF

v_call: TRBV7-8
j_call: TRBJ2-1
cdr3_aa: CASSSLSGTSGRAVMVF

v_call: TRBV19
j_call: TRBJ2-7
cdr3_aa: CASSLQGEGHEQYF

v_call: TRBV27
j_call: TRBJ2-1
cdr3_aa: CASCPSIADEQFF

v_call: TRBV10-3
j_call: TRBJ2-5
cdr3_aa: CAGPRTQYF

v_call: TRBV24-1
j_call: TRBJ1-1
cdr3_aa: CATSDKTGGGTEAFF

v_call: TRBV9
j_call: TRBJ1-5
cdr3_aa: CASSVGDGPQHF

v_call: TRBV28
j_call: TRBJ1-2
cdr3_aa: CASHRGRYGYTF

v_call: TRBV11-2
j_call: TRBJ2-3
cdr3_aa: CASDNGTGYTDTKYF